This TCR beta chain came from a study of beta chain features in type 1 diabetes. Study as a whole: Across every sample, roughly 100 million sorted cells were examined in total. Study results and limitations: Patients with Type 1 diabetes showed moderately but significantly shorter TCRB CDR3s in all four CD4+ subsets.

This clone has more than one count but fewer than ten. Its antigen is as yet unknown. Germline V gives CDR1 DFQATT, CDR2 SNEGSKA (reference sequence). The CDR3 totals 11 residues. Trimming stripped 0 bases from V and 8 bases from J, with 4 bases between. All of the isolated RNA was reverse transcribed, so expressed TCRB transcripts were sequenced. Method: immunoSEQ multiplex PCR; TCRdb's copy keeps in-frame clones and lacks some. The sample yields fewer than 900,000 clones, roughly 15% seen once. Staining for CD45RO/CCR7/CD25/CD127/CD95/CD27 allowed sorting of CD4+ naive, central memory, regulatory and stem cell-like memory cells. Sorted populations all exceeded 98% purity.

The V gene is TRBV20-1, the J gene TRBJ2-2, with D unresolved. The specimen sequenced was naive CD4+ T cells from blood. The sequence derives from a woman between 18 and 29 years old in good health. Here the CDR3 DNA reads TGCAGTGCTAGAGACCGAGGGGAGCTGTTTTTT. It specifies CSARDRGELFF.